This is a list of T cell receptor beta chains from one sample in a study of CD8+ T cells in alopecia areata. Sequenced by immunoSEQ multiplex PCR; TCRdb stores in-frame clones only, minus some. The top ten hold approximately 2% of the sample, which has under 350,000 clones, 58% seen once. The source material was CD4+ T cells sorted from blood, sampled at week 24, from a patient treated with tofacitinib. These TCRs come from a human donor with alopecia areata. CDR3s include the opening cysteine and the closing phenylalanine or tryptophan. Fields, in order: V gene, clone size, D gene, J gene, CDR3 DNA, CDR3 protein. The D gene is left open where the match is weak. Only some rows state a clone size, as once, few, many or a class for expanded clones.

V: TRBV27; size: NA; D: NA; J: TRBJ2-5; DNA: TGTGCCAGCAGTTTCGCAGCGGGCTTACAAGAGACCCAGTACTTC; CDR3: CASSFAAGLQETQYF
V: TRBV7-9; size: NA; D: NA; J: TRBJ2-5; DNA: TGTGCCAGCAGCTTATTCTCCTCAGGGCTGCAGACCCAGTACTTC; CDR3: CASSLFSSGLQTQYF
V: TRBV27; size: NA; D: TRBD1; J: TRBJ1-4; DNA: TGTGCCAGCAGTTTGGACAGGGTGAATGAAAAACTGTTTTTT; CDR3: CASSLDRVNEKLFF
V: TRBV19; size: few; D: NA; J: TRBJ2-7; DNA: TGTGCCACCGAGGTGGGGCGGTACTACGAGCAGTACTTC; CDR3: CATEVGRYYEQYF
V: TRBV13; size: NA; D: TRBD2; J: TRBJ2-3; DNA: TGTGCCAGCAGCTTCCGACTAGCGGGGGACCGCACAGATACGCAGTATTTT; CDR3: CASSFRLAGDRTDTQYF
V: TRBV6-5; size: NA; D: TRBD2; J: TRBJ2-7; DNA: TGTGCCAGCAGTTACTCGGGGAGGGAACAGCAGTACTTC; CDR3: CASSYSGREQQYF
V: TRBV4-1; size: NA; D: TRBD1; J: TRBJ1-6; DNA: TGCGCCAGCAGCCAAGACCAACCGACAGGGTATTCACCCCTCCACTTT; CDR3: CASSQDQPTGYSPLHF
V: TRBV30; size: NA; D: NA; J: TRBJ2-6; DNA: TGTGCCTGGAGTGTAGGGCAGAGCTCTGGGGCCAACGTCCTGACTTTC; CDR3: CAWSVGQSSGANVLTF
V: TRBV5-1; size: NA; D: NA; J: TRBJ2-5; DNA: TGCGCCAGCAGCTTGGGACAGGGAGGGCAAGAGACCCAGTACTTC; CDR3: CASSLGQGGQETQYF
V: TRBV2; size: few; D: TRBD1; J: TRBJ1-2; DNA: TGTGCCAGCAGCGTACAGGGGGCGCAAGGAGGCTACACCTTC; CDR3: CASSVQGAQGGYTF
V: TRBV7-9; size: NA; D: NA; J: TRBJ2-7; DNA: TGTGCCAGCAGCTTAGACGGCGGACCCTACGAGCAGTACTTC; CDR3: CASSLDGGPYEQYF
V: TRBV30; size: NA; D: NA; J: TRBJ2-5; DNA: TGTGCCTGGACAGGGACTGAGACCCAGTACTTC; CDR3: CAWTGTETQYF
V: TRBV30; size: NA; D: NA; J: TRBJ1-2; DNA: TGTGCCTGGAGTGTACCCCCAGGGACCAACTATGGCTACACCTTC; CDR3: CAWSVPPGTNYGYTF
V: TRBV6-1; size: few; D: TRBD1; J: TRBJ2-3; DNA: TGTGCCAGCTCCCAGGACAGGGCCCTCCATACGCAGTATTTT; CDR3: CASSQDRALHTQYF
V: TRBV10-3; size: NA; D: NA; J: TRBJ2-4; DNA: TGTGCCATCAGTGAGCAGGAGAACCTTCTAGCCAAAAACATTCAGTACTTC; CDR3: CAISEQENLLAKNIQYF
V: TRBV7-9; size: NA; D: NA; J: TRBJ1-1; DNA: TGTGCCAGCAGCTTATTACAGGGTGGCACTGAAGCTTTCTTT; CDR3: CASSLLQGGTEAFF
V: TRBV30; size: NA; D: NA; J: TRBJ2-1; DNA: TGTGCCTGGAGTGTAAATCAGGTGCAGTTCTTC; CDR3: CAWSVNQVQFF
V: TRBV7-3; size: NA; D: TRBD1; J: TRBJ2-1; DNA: TGTGCCAGCAGCTTAAGGGACAGGGGCCCGAATGAGCAGTTCTTC; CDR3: CASSLRDRGPNEQFF
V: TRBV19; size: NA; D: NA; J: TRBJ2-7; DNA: TGTGCCAGTAGTATCATCCCCGGCCCCTACGAGCAGTACTTC; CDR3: CASSIIPGPYEQYF
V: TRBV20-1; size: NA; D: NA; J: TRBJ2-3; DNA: TGCAGTGCTAGGTACACCTATACGCAGTATTTT; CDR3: CSARYTYTQYF